The 5 T cell receptor beta chains below come from one sample, sequenced in a study of blood T cell repertoires in COVID-19. Libraries were prepared by immunoSEQ multiplex PCR; TCRdb keeps only in-frame clonotypes and omits some of them. The top ten hold about 5.3% of the sample, which has tens of thousands of clones, roughly 88% seen once. The sequencing input was peripheral blood. The receptors stem from a man aged 45 to 65 with active COVID-19.

The chain carries TRBV4-2 and TRBJ2-1, with 8 nucleotides matching TRBD1. Looked up from germline, CDR1 is LGHNA and CDR2 is YNFKEQ. This CDR3 is built from 18 residues. Losses at the gene ends were 1 base for V and 5 bases for J; bases not matched to a gene: 13. CDR3 residues: CASSQVGQGTLVHNEQFF. Written as DNA, the CDR3 is TGTGCCAGCAGCCAAGTCGGACAGGGCACCTTGGTTCACAATGAGCAGTTCTTC.

This chain joins TRBV6-2 or TRBV6-3 and TRBJ1-6, with 9 bases that match TRBD1. V was pared by 2 bases and J by 7 bases, with 3 bases of the junction left unmatched. The CDR3 sequence is 15 residues long. Per germline, CDR1 MNHEY and CDR2 SVGEGT. The CDR3 bases are TGTGCCAGCAGTTACCAAGGGACAGGGAATTCACCCCTCCACTTT. Translated, it gives CASSYQGTGNSPLHF.

This chain links TRBV7-3 with TRBJ2-3; 7 nucleotides agree with TRBD2. Germline-derived CDR1 and CDR2 are SGHTA and FQGTGA. The CDR3 sequence is 16 residues long. V lost 1 base, J lost 0 bases, and 4 bases stayed unmatched. The CDR3 nucleotides are TGTGCCAGCAGCTTAAATCCGGGAGGCAGCACAGATACGCAGTATTTT. Amino acid sequence: CASSLNPGGSTDTQYF.

V and J are TRBV7-3 and TRBJ1-3; 7 nucleotides match TRBD1. V shed 1 base, J shed 4 bases, and the junction held 7 bases outside the gene matches. The CDR3 totals 16 residues. Per the germline V gene, CDR1 is SGHTA and CDR2 is FQGTGA. For the CDR3, the DNA is TGTGCCAGCAGCTTAAGTGGGACAGTTCAAGGAAACACCATATATTTT. Protein sequence: CASSLSGTVQGNTIYF.

The chain employs TRBV5-5 and TRBJ2-1; D possibly corresponds to TRBD1 (6 bases). Germline V gene lookup returns CDR1 SGHKS and CDR2 YYEKEE (reference sequence). V lost 3 bases to trimming and J lost 10 bases, with 14 bases between them. This CDR3 is built from 13 residues. The CDR3 sequence is CASSSTTGGEQFF. CDR3 DNA sequence: TGTGCCAGCAGCTCCACGACAGGTGGGGAGCAGTTCTTC.